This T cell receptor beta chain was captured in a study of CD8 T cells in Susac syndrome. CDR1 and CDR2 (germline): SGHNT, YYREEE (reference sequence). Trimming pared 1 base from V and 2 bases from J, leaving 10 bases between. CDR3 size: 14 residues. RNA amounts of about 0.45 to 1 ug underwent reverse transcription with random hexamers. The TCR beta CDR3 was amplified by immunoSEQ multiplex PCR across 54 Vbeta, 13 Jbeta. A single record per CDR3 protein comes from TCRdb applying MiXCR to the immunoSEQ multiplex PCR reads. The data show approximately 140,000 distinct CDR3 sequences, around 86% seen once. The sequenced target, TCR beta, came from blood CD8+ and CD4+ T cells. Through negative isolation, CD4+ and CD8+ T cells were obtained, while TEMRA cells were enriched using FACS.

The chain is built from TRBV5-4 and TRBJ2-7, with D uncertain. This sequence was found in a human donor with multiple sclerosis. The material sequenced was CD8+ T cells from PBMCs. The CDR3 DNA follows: TGTGCCAGCAGCTTGTTCCAGTCAGCCTACGAGCAGTACTTC. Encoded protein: CASSLFQSAYEQYF.